The entry below gives a single TCR beta chain sequence along with its context. Which antigen it targets is not known. No much larger clonotype is one base removed from it; base qualities were not supplied. In the germline V gene, CDR1 corresponds to SGHAT and CDR2 to FQNNGV. There are 14 amino acids in the CDR3, from cysteine to phenylalanine inclusive. The retained sequence is limited to the CDR3, 42 bases, with the frame set at the first base. V is clipped by 1 base and J by 5 bases, and the sequence between their germline boundaries is 12 bases long. The record originates from a study of molecular identifiers for immune sequencing clone quantification (dated by TCRdb to 2017 to 2018). Some background on the complete study: In a replicate experiment, RNA from around 18,000 or 91,000 naive CD8 T cells was split into five aliquots, four of which were sequenced. This methods study used CD8 T cells to benchmark TCR RNA copy counting and molecular-identifier clustering-based TCR repertoire sequencing (MIDCIRS).

Receptor libraries were prepared by PCR. The instrument given in TCRdb is Illumina HiSeq 4000. Bulk TCR libraries were made following a previously described method, with the TCR primers given in Table S5. Total RNA was purified with the Qiagen AllPrep DNA/RNA kit. Before analysis, reads from multiple sequencing runs of one library were combined. The authors' pipeline ran thus. Reads were retained only if their TCR constant sequence matched exactly, and those retained reads were trimmed to 150 nt and grouped according to their 12-nt molecular barcodes. Within each barcode group, reads were sub-clustered at a 15% Levenshtein threshold, and quality-weighted consensus sequences were built per RNA molecule. Non-functional sequences were discarded, and so were lower-count sequences lying one edit away from another sequence. Based on fitting two negative binomial distributions, any barcode sub-cluster with under 20% of the maximum read count was discarded. TCRdb reprocessing: public reads trimmed at Q25 with fastp, clones called with MiXCR, in-frame beta chains kept. When rows share a CDR3 protein, they turn into one entry using the most common DNA and genes. The V and J calls were determined by TCRdb, not by the authors. Here the sample has about 640,000 distinct CDR3 sequences; less than 20% occur a single time. Of the sample, around 0.9% is held by the ten largest clones.

Naive CD8 T cell libraries were made from 20,000 to 1,000,000 sorted cells using 10%, 30% or 50% of purified RNA. Naive CD8 T cells, defined as CD8+CD4-CCR7+CD45RA+, were FACS-sorted into RLT Plus buffer on a BD FACSAria II. To test detection sensitivity, Jurkat RNA equal to around 11 TCR copies was added to samples of 20,000-1,000,000 naive CD8 T cells. CD8 T cells were enriched using RosetteSep CD8+ T Cell Enrichment Cocktail and Ficoll-Paque, and the enriched cells then underwent ACK red cell lysis. Study-level results and caveats: In CMV-specific effector cells, over 99% of molecules were held by clones above 20 RNA copies, whereas under 1% of molecules were held by such clones in naive cells. The sizes of highly expanded clones could end up underestimated when identical TCR molecules share a barcode. Spiked-in Jurkat TCR RNA equal to a single cell's worth was reported to be detectable even within 1,100,000 naive CD8 T cells. Modeling indicated around 2.7 TCR RNA copies recovered per cell, compared with about 9.4 by digital PCR, which implies a capture efficiency of around 30%. When barcode sub-clustering was not used, chimeric consensus sequences inflated TCR diversity, with chimeras reaching as high as 47%. Naive libraries contained spiked-in Jurkat TCR RNA (more than nine copies' worth), which is not part of the donor repertoire.

The clonotype comes from a human donor in good health. Some libraries in this study had Jurkat cell RNA spiked in. Input material: naive CD8+ T cells from blood, with Jurkat cell RNA spiked in. The sample's cell subset or site label, in plain terms: FACS-sorted CD8+CD4-CCR7+CD45RA+ naive T cells. The rearrangement combines TRBV11-2 with TRBJ2-7, with a weak D call of TRBD1 (5 bases match). The CDR3 reads CASSLGSGSNEQYF. The base sequence is TGTGCCAGCAGCTTAGGTTCAGGGTCCAACGAGCAGTACTTC.